The 23 T cell receptor beta chains below were found in one sample sequenced in a study of blood T cell repertoires in COVID-19. Assay: immunoSEQ multiplex PCR; the TCRdb copy retains only in-frame clones and omits some. The sample yields fewer than 500,000 clones, about nine tenths seen once. Source material: peripheral blood. The receptors were gathered from a young woman with active or convalescent COVID-19.

This clone was observed a few times. In DNA form, the CDR3 reads TGTGCCAGCAGTTCGACAGGAACGAACACTGAAGCTTTCTTT. Translation: CASSSTGTNTEAFF. The J gene is TRBJ1-1, the V gene TRBV27; D might be TRBD1 (6 bases). Trimming took off 4 bases at V and 1 base at J, with 10 bases between the two ends. The germline V gene has CDR1 MNHEY and CDR2 SMNVEV (reference sequence). The CDR3 covers 14 residues.

The chain links TRBV6-2 or TRBV6-3 to TRBJ1-5; perhaps TRBD1 as D (6 bases). The V gene lost 3 bases and the J gene lost 0 bases, with 15 bases spanning the gap. The CDR3 sequence is 17 residues long. Germline CDR1 MNHEY, CDR2 SVGEGT. Here the CDR3 DNA reads TGTGCCAGCAGTTATCGCAGGGGATACTATAGCAATCAGCCCCAGCATTTT. Translated, it gives CASSYRRGYYSNQPQHF.

CDR3 DNA: TGTGCCAGCAGTACTAATAGCAATCAGCCCCAGCATTTT. The encoded protein is CASSTNSNQPQHF. The chain recombines TRBV2 with TRBJ1-5; D not resolved. The CDR3 extends over 13 amino acids. CDR1 and CDR2 from the germline V gene are SNHLY and FYNNEI. Deletions cut 5 bases from V and 0 bases from J, with 5 bases between. The full variable domain, completed using reference TRBV2 and TRBJ1-5, is EPEVTQTPSHQVTQMGQEVILRCVPISNHLYFYWYRQILGQKVEFLVSFYNNEISEKSEIFDDQFSVERPDGSNFTLKIRSTKLEDSAMYFCASSTNSNQPQHFGDGTRLSIL.

This sequence joins TRBV10-3 and TRBJ2-3; unclear D gene. The CDR3 extends over 16 amino acids. V was shortened by 0 bases and J by 1 base, with 11 bases between the two germline ends. Germline V gene sequence: CDR1 ENHRY, CDR2 SYGVKD. This chain's CDR3 is CAISESVTYGTDTQYF. In DNA, the CDR3 is TGTGCCATCAGTGAGTCAGTTACCTACGGCACAGATACGCAGTATTTT.

The CDR3: CASSVGTGSNTGELFF. CDR3 DNA sequence: TGTGCCAGCAGCGTAGGGACGGGATCGAACACCGGGGAGCTGTTTTTT. The rearrangement joins TRBV9 to TRBJ2-2; the D gene is possibly TRBD2 (5 bases). Trimming removed 0 bases from V and 0 bases from J, with 9 bases in between. The length of the CDR3 is 16 residues. The V gene's germline CDR1 is SGDLS and CDR2 YYNGEE.

V is TRBV27 and J is TRBJ2-3; TRBD2 agrees at 7 bases. CDR3 length equals 16 residues. V lost 5 bases, J lost 2 bases, and 10 bases stayed unmatched. Germline assignment: CDR1 MNHEY and CDR2 SMNVEV (reference sequence). The CDR3 here is CASSTPSGPNTDTQYF. In nucleotides, the CDR3 is TGTGCCAGCAGTACACCTAGCGGACCGAACACAGATACGCAGTATTTT.

A note on this clone: The junction differs from germline at one of its ends, possibly a read error. The chain is built from TRBV7-9 and TRBJ2-1; 10 bases fit TRBD2. The CDR3 is 15 residues long. CDR1 is SEHNR and CDR2 is FQNEAQ in the germline V gene (reference sequence). CDR3 protein: CASSLRGLAFNGQFF. The DNA of the CDR3 is TGTGCCAGCAGCTTACGGGGACTAGCGTTCAATGGGCAGTTCTTC.

The chain links TRBV4-2 to TRBJ2-1; 16 bases are a match to TRBD2. The CDR3 totals 18 residues. J lost 0 bases, V lost 3 bases, and 2 bases had no gene match. The germline V gene encodes CDR1 LGHNA and CDR2 YNFKEQ. The CDR3 loop is CASSQGLAGGSSYNEQFF. In DNA form, the CDR3 reads TGTGCCAGCAGCCAGGGACTAGCGGGGGGGAGCTCCTACAATGAGCAGTTCTTC.

The V and J genes are TRBV6-1 and TRBJ2-2; TRBD1 might be the D (6 bases). Trimming removed 1 base at V and 5 bases at J, with 14 bases between. Germline CDR1 reads MNHNS; CDR2 reads SASEGT. The CDR3 spans 16 residues. This chain's CDR3 is CASSEGRGVWTGELFF. For the CDR3, the DNA is TGTGCCAGCAGTGAAGGCAGGGGAGTTTGGACCGGGGAGCTGTTTTTT.

A single count supports this clone. This chain links TRBV27 with TRBJ2-2; D gene uncertain. The V gene's germline CDR1 is MNHEY and CDR2 SMNVEV (reference sequence). The CDR3 contains 14 residues. V was shortened by 2 bases and J by 7 bases, with 11 bases between the two germline ends. The CDR3 here is CASSLVGPYGELFF. The CDR3 DNA is TGTGCCAGCAGTTTAGTTGGCCCATACGGGGAGCTGTTTTTT.

This clone was seen only a few times. The chain joins TRBV5-1 to TRBJ1-1; 8 bases are shared with TRBD1. J lost 1 base, V lost 4 bases, and 6 bases had no gene match. Germline values: CDR1 SGHRS, CDR2 YFSETQ. This CDR3 region has 15 residues. The CDR3 loop is CASSTGQGQNTEAFF. The CDR3 nucleotides are TGCGCCAGCAGCACAGGACAGGGCCAGAACACTGAAGCTTTCTTT.

Only one count was recorded for this clone. The J gene is TRBJ1-4, the V gene TRBV5-1, with D unclear. This CDR3 has 15 residues. Germline V CDR1 and CDR2: SGHRS, YFSETQ. V shed 4 bases and J shed 4 bases, with 14 bases lying between them. The CDR3, as DNA: TGCGCCAGCAGCCCTACCGGGAATTTTAATGAAAAACTGTTTTTT. It yields the protein CASSPTGNFNEKLFF.

The chain combines TRBV27 with TRBJ1-1; the D gene is possibly TRBD1 (5 bases). The CDR3 length is 13 residues. CDR1 is MNHEY, CDR2 SMNVEV, per germline (reference sequence). V was pared by 6 bases and J by 7 bases, with 15 bases between. CDR3 sequence reads: CASSHAGQGEAFF. DNA of the CDR3: TGTGCCAGCAGCCATGCGGGGCAGGGTGAAGCTTTCTTT.

The chain recombines TRBV19 with TRBJ2-2; a weak D match, TRBD2 (6 bases). Germline V CDR1 and CDR2: LNHDA, SQIVND (reference sequence). V was clipped by 7 bases and J by 0 bases, with 18 bases between them. This CDR3 has 17 residues. The chain's CDR3 is CASTIAASATNTGELFF. The CDR3 region has the DNA TGTGCCAGTACAATAGCGGCTAGCGCTACGAACACCGGGGAGCTGTTTTTT.

The chain is built from TRBV5-8 and TRBJ1-1, with D possibly being TRBD1 (5 bases). Germline values: CDR1 SGHTS, CDR2 YDEGEE. This CDR3 spans 14 amino acids. Trimming left V 1 base short and J 2 bases short, with 9 bases between. The CDR3 region has the DNA TGTGCCAGCAGCTTGCTAGGGGTCAACACTGAAGCTTTCTTT. Its translation: CASSLLGVNTEAFF.

The chain joins TRBV6-5 to TRBJ1-2; TRBD1 is a possible D gene (5 bases). The V end was cut by 6 bases, the J end by 3 bases, with 14 bases between. Per the germline V gene, CDR1 is MNHEY and CDR2 is SVGAGI. The CDR3 consists of 14 residues. CDR3 residues: CASSPGGAYYGYTF. For the CDR3, the DNA is TGTGCCAGCAGCCCCGGTGGGGCCTACTATGGCTACACCTTC.

The chain links TRBV5-4 to TRBJ1-1, with a possible D match to TRBD1 (5 bases). Germline V lookup: CDR1 SGHNT, CDR2 YYREEE (reference sequence). V dropped 4 bases and J dropped 8 bases, with 18 bases sitting between them. This CDR3 region has 14 residues. The CDR3: CASSPSGSWAEAFF. CDR3 nucleotide sequence: TGTGCCAGCAGCCCCTCAGGGTCCTGGGCCGAAGCTTTCTTT.

The chain joins TRBV25-1 to TRBJ2-2, with 9 bases lining up with TRBD1. CDR1 is MGHDK and CDR2 is SYGVNS in the germline V gene. Trimming took 6 bases from V and 4 from J; bases not matched to a gene: 9. The CDR3 covers 16 residues. The CDR3 here is CASRAAGTGSTGELFF. The CDR3 nucleotides are TGTGCCAGCAGGGCAGCCGGGACAGGGAGCACCGGGGAGCTGTTTTTT.

The gene calls are TRBV3-1 (or the pseudogene TRBV3-2) and TRBJ2-7; 7 nucleotides line up with TRBD1. In germline, CDR1 is LGHDT, CDR2 YNNKEL (reference sequence). The CDR3 covers 14 residues. The V gene end was trimmed by 6 bases and the J gene end by 3 bases; junction bases not matched to a gene: 8. CDR3 nucleotide sequence: TGTGCCAGCAGGGACTCGGACAGGCTCTACGAGCAGTACTTC. Translated: CASRDSDRLYEQYF.

The chain joins TRBV14 to TRBJ1-6; D gene unclear. Germline V lookup: CDR1 SGHDN, CDR2 FVKESK. The CDR3 contains 14 residues. V was cut by 0 bases and J by 9 bases, with 9 bases left in between. The CDR3 here is CASSQEVISSPLHF. CDR3 nucleotide sequence: TGTGCCAGCAGCCAAGAAGTTATCAGTTCACCCCTCCACTTT.

This clone was picked up a small number of times. This rearrangement joins TRBV11-2 to TRBJ2-3; D is possibly TRBD2 (6 bases). Trimming removed 0 bases from V and 1 base from J, with 14 bases in between. The CDR3 has 17 amino acids. CDR1 and CDR2 from the germline V gene are SGHAT and FQNNGV. The CDR3 DNA follows: TGTGCCAGCAGCTTAGATCTACCTAGCGAAGGCACAGATACGCAGTATTTT. This codes for CASSLDLPSEGTDTQYF.

This clone was picked up a small number of times. The V gene is TRBV6-6, the J gene TRBJ2-5, with 10 bases identical to TRBD2. From germline, CDR1 is MNHNY and CDR2 SVGAGI (reference sequence). The CDR3 is 14 amino acids. J lost 5 bases, V lost 5 bases, and 5 bases had no gene match. The CDR3 here is CASSRGTSDETQYF. Here the CDR3 DNA reads TGTGCCAGCAGTCGCGGGACTAGCGACGAGACCCAGTACTTC.

J is TRBJ1-2 and V is TRBV7-9; D is possibly TRBD1 (6 bases). The CDR3 length is 15 residues. Trimming pared 5 bases from V and 4 bases from J, leaving 17 bases between. CDR1 is SEHNR and CDR2 is FQNEAQ in the germline V gene (reference sequence). CDR3 amino acids: CASSMDSPYVYGYTF. DNA of the CDR3: TGTGCCAGCAGCATGGACAGCCCCTATGTCTATGGCTACACCTTC.